A selection of T cell receptor beta chains follows, all from one sample in a study of graft-versus-host responses after intestinal transplantation. This table comes from immunoSEQ multiplex PCR, and its TCRdb copy is limited to in-frame clones, with some not included. Altogether about 99,000 clones are present, roughly 87% being singletons, with the ten largest covering about 0.9%. For these TCRs, the target antigens are not known. The material was unstimulated CD4+ T cells sorted from spleen or lymph node cells, obtained before intestinal transplant. These receptors were obtained from a human donor who received an intestinal transplant. Both conserved end residues are part of each CDR3. A D gene is named only where the DNA matches it firmly. Size values are once, few and many counts, or a class for expanded clones, and some rows have none.

d_call: NA
j_call: TRBJ1-6
clone_size: NA
v_call: TRBV6-6
cdr3_aa: CASSHPGLINSPLHF
cdr3_nt: TGTGCCAGCAGCCATCCGGGACTCATAAATTCACCCCTCCACTTT

d_call: TRBD2
j_call: TRBJ2-2
clone_size: NA
v_call: TRBV7-9
cdr3_aa: CASRVTSGSTGELFF
cdr3_nt: TGTGCCAGCAGGGTGACTAGCGGGAGCACCGGGGAGCTGTTTTTT

d_call: TRBD2
j_call: TRBJ2-7
clone_size: NA
v_call: TRBV7-6
cdr3_aa: CASSPAGTRSREQYF
cdr3_nt: TGTGCCAGCAGCCCAGCCGGGACTAGATCCCGCGAGCAGTACTTC

d_call: NA
j_call: TRBJ1-1
clone_size: NA
v_call: TRBV19
cdr3_aa: CASTPTGGQTEAFF
cdr3_nt: TGTGCCAGTACCCCTACCGGAGGGCAGACTGAAGCTTTCTTT

d_call: NA
j_call: TRBJ1-2
clone_size: few
v_call: TRBV11-3
cdr3_aa: CASSLGFAGGYTF
cdr3_nt: TGTGCCAGCAGCTTAGGATTCGCCGGTGGCTACACCTTC

d_call: TRBD2
j_call: TRBJ2-5
clone_size: NA
v_call: TRBV5-1
cdr3_aa: CASSSGLAGETQYF
cdr3_nt: TGCGCCAGCAGCTCAGGACTAGCGGGGGAGACCCAGTACTTC

d_call: TRBD1
j_call: TRBJ1-6
clone_size: NA
v_call: TRBV19
cdr3_aa: CASREQGNSPLHF
cdr3_nt: TGTGCCAGCAGGGAACAGGGGAATTCACCCCTCCACTTT

d_call: NA
j_call: TRBJ2-3
clone_size: NA
v_call: TRBV15
cdr3_aa: CATSREGALTDTQYF
cdr3_nt: TGTGCCACCAGCAGAGAGGGGGCTCTGACAGATACGCAGTATTTT

d_call: TRBD2
j_call: TRBJ2-2
clone_size: NA
v_call: TRBV9
cdr3_aa: CASSVGIGLVGTGELFF
cdr3_nt: TGTGCCAGCAGCGTAGGAATCGGACTAGTGGGCACCGGGGAGCTGTTTTTT

d_call: NA
j_call: TRBJ2-5
clone_size: NA
v_call: TRBV11-1
cdr3_aa: CASSSTRLEETQYF
cdr3_nt: TGTGCCAGCAGCTCAACCCGACTAGAAGAGACCCAGTACTTC

d_call: TRBD1
j_call: TRBJ1-1
clone_size: once
v_call: TRBV15
cdr3_aa: CATSRDGPGTGGSAFF
cdr3_nt: TGTGCCACCAGCAGAGATGGACCCGGGACAGGGGGTTCAGCTTTCTTT

d_call: TRBD2
j_call: TRBJ2-1
clone_size: NA
v_call: TRBV19
cdr3_aa: CASSPGLAGGFREQFF
cdr3_nt: TGTGCCAGTAGTCCCGGACTAGCGGGAGGGTTTCGGGAGCAGTTCTTC

d_call: TRBD2
j_call: TRBJ2-7
clone_size: NA
v_call: TRBV7-2
cdr3_aa: CASSTWAGGPSEQYF
cdr3_nt: TGTGCCAGCAGCACCTGGGCGGGAGGGCCCTCCGAGCAGTACTTC

d_call: NA
j_call: TRBJ2-7
clone_size: NA
v_call: TRBV2
cdr3_aa: CASSEGAGKYEQYF
cdr3_nt: TGTGCCAGCAGTGAAGGGGCAGGGAAATACGAGCAGTACTTC

d_call: TRBD1
j_call: TRBJ1-3
clone_size: NA
v_call: TRBV9
cdr3_aa: CASSVEAGGSGNTIYF
cdr3_nt: TGTGCCAGCAGCGTAGAGGCAGGGGGCTCTGGAAACACCATATATTTT

d_call: NA
j_call: TRBJ1-3
clone_size: NA
v_call: TRBV4-2
cdr3_aa: CASTPQGADSGNTIYF
cdr3_nt: TGTGCCAGCACCCCCCAGGGAGCCGACTCTGGAAACACCATATATTTT

d_call: NA
j_call: TRBJ1-1
clone_size: NA
v_call: TRBV9
cdr3_aa: CASGATGTMNTEAFF
cdr3_nt: TGTGCCAGCGGTGCGACAGGCACTATGAACACTGAAGCTTTCTTT

d_call: NA
j_call: TRBJ1-1
clone_size: NA
v_call: TRBV2
cdr3_aa: CASSEWGRGNTEAFF
cdr3_nt: TGTGCCAGCAGTGAATGGGGGAGGGGGAACACTGAAGCTTTCTTT

d_call: TRBD1
j_call: TRBJ1-5
clone_size: NA
v_call: TRBV11-2
cdr3_aa: CASSLNRGGNQPQHF
cdr3_nt: TGTGCCAGCAGCTTAAACAGGGGTGGGAATCAGCCCCAGCATTTT

d_call: NA
j_call: TRBJ2-3
clone_size: once
v_call: TRBV5-4
cdr3_aa: CASSLVRSTADTQYF
cdr3_nt: TGTGCCAGCAGCTTGGTACGGTCTACAGCAGATACGCAGTATTTT

d_call: NA
j_call: TRBJ1-6
clone_size: medium-sized
v_call: TRBV27
cdr3_aa: CASSLYGPVSPLHF
cdr3_nt: TGTGCCAGCAGTTTATATGGCCCCGTATCCCCCCTCCACTTT

d_call: NA
j_call: TRBJ2-1
clone_size: NA
v_call: TRBV7-6
cdr3_aa: CASSLSGTSSYNEQFF
cdr3_nt: TGTGCCAGCAGCCTATCAGGGACCAGCTCCTACAATGAGCAGTTCTTC

d_call: NA
j_call: TRBJ1-1
clone_size: NA
v_call: TRBV18
cdr3_aa: CASSRGVAEAFF
cdr3_nt: TGTGCCAGCTCCCGAGGGGTGGCTGAAGCTTTCTTT

d_call: NA
j_call: TRBJ2-7
clone_size: NA
v_call: TRBV6-1
cdr3_aa: CASSVGLGTTYEQYF
cdr3_nt: TGTGCCAGCAGTGTTGGCTTGGGTACCACCTACGAGCAGTACTTC

d_call: NA
j_call: TRBJ2-3
clone_size: NA
v_call: TRBV18
cdr3_aa: CASSRSRGDTQYF
cdr3_nt: TGTGCCAGCTCACGGTCCCGGGGGGATACGCAGTATTTT

d_call: TRBD2
j_call: TRBJ2-1
clone_size: NA
v_call: TRBV7-9
cdr3_aa: CASSLTSNNEQFF
cdr3_nt: TGTGCCAGCAGCTTGACTAGCAACAATGAGCAGTTCTTC

d_call: TRBD1
j_call: TRBJ2-1
clone_size: NA
v_call: TRBV5-1
cdr3_aa: CASSLDRGNNEQFF
cdr3_nt: TGCGCCAGCAGCTTGGACAGGGGTAACAATGAGCAGTTCTTC

d_call: NA
j_call: TRBJ2-1
clone_size: NA
v_call: TRBV11-3
cdr3_aa: CASGRGAYNEQFF
cdr3_nt: TGTGCCAGCGGACGGGGGGCTTACAATGAGCAGTTCTTC

d_call: NA
j_call: TRBJ2-1
clone_size: NA
v_call: TRBV2
cdr3_aa: CASSRVMEQFF
cdr3_nt: TGTGCCAGCAGCAGGGTGATGGAGCAGTTCTTC

d_call: NA
j_call: TRBJ2-5
clone_size: NA
v_call: TRBV7-9
cdr3_aa: CASSLGQVETQYF
cdr3_nt: TGTGCCAGCAGCTTAGGACAGGTAGAGACCCAGTACTTC

d_call: NA
j_call: TRBJ1-2
clone_size: NA
v_call: TRBV7-9
cdr3_aa: CASSFDPGPGAGGYTF
cdr3_nt: TGTGCCAGCAGCTTCGATCCGGGACCGGGGGCCGGGGGCTACACCTTC

d_call: TRBD2
j_call: TRBJ2-7
clone_size: NA
v_call: TRBV15
cdr3_aa: CATSRSSGNSYEQYF
cdr3_nt: TGTGCCACCAGCAGATCTAGCGGGAATTCCTACGAGCAGTACTTC

d_call: NA
j_call: TRBJ2-1
clone_size: NA
v_call: TRBV6-1
cdr3_aa: CASSPSSYNEQFF
cdr3_nt: TGTGCCAGCAGCCCGAGCTCCTACAATGAGCAGTTCTTC

d_call: NA
j_call: TRBJ1-1
clone_size: NA
v_call: TRBV6-1
cdr3_aa: CASRRTLFGATEAFF
cdr3_nt: TGTGCCAGCAGGAGAACCCTTTTCGGGGCCACTGAAGCTTTCTTT